This is a list of T cell receptor beta chains from one sample in a study of CXCR3-negative and CXCR3-positive naive CD8 T cells. TCRdb re-analyzed the 5' RACE reads; it lists each CDR3 protein once, without DNA. Its clone listing holds around 63,000 distinct CDR3 sequences. Input material: naive CXCR3+ CD8+ T cells from blood. The source of these receptors is a human donor in good health. Some clones in this sample may be carry-over from other donors' samples. The CDR3 runs from the conserved cysteine through the conserved F or W. Clone size is shown for a subset of rows, as once, few, many or a class of expanded clone.

CDR3: CASSNSGGYTGELFF
J: TRBJ2-2
size: -
V: TRBV14

CDR3: CASSLGLAGTFTDTQYF
J: TRBJ2-3
size: -
V: TRBV27

CDR3: CASSATNREDEQFF
J: TRBJ2-1
size: -
V: TRBV7-9

CDR3: CASSQDGDRNNSPLHF
J: TRBJ1-6
size: -
V: TRBV4-3

CDR3: CASSSRQGWSYNEQFF
J: TRBJ2-1
size: -
V: TRBV6-5

CDR3: CATSRENSYEQYF
J: TRBJ2-7
size: -
V: TRBV15

CDR3: CASSHPLSGTGNSYNEQFF
J: TRBJ2-1
size: -
V: TRBV7-9

CDR3: CASQAWEGLTVEETQYF
J: TRBJ2-5
size: -
V: TRBV7-9

CDR3: CASSFGSNEQFF
J: TRBJ2-1
size: -
V: TRBV7-9

CDR3: CASSQERRGAHF
J: TRBJ2-3
size: -
V: TRBV3-1

CDR3: CSARDSERGPLMYGYTF
J: TRBJ1-2
size: -
V: TRBV20-1

CDR3: CASSKRGTVEETQYF
J: TRBJ2-5
size: -
V: TRBV7-6

CDR3: CASSLGSNTGELFF
J: TRBJ2-2
size: -
V: TRBV5-6

CDR3: CASSVVSDMGYNEQFF
J: TRBJ2-1
size: -
V: TRBV9

CDR3: CASSQASGGPYEQYF
J: TRBJ2-7
size: -
V: TRBV14

CDR3: CSVEDGQGLAKNIQYF
J: TRBJ2-4
size: -
V: TRBV29-1

CDR3: CASSPGAGYEQYF
J: TRBJ2-7
size: -
V: TRBV7-6

CDR3: CSVLFTDTQYF
J: TRBJ2-3
size: -
V: TRBV29-1

CDR3: CASSRQEYEQYF
J: TRBJ2-7
size: -
V: TRBV28

CDR3: CASSPGILNSGELFF
J: TRBJ2-2
size: -
V: TRBV7-9

CDR3: CSARERTAHYNEQFF
J: TRBJ2-1
size: -
V: TRBV20-1

CDR3: CASSQDIYGYTF
J: TRBJ1-2
size: -
V: TRBV3-1

CDR3: CASRTGTSTGEQYF
J: TRBJ2-7
size: -
V: TRBV7-2

CDR3: CASSVDGTEAFF
J: TRBJ1-1
size: -
V: TRBV9

CDR3: CASSYITGPGSAERFF
J: TRBJ2-1
size: -
V: TRBV13

CDR3: CATSDSVPSGDYGYTF
J: TRBJ1-2
size: -
V: TRBV24-1

CDR3: CASIHLGELFF
J: TRBJ2-2
size: -
V: TRBV7-8

CDR3: CSARDHEGETLRGTEAFF
J: TRBJ1-1
size: -
V: TRBV20-1

CDR3: CASSPGTGVSPLHF
J: TRBJ1-6
size: medium-sized
V: TRBV4-3

CDR3: CASSLRGQAYNSPLHF
J: TRBJ1-6
size: -
V: TRBV7-9

CDR3: CASRSAGYKYF
J: TRBJ2-5
size: -
V: TRBV6-5

CDR3: CASRSVGHYSNQPQHF
J: TRBJ1-5
size: -
V: TRBV6-2/TRBV6-3

CDR3: CASCRDWSSYNEQFF
J: TRBJ2-1
size: -
V: TRBV5-5

CDR3: CASSEGFFTTGELFF
J: TRBJ2-2
size: -
V: TRBV7-6

CDR3: CASTDSLGLDQETQYF
J: TRBJ2-5
size: -
V: TRBV7-2

CDR3: CASSYVGTYDYEQYF
J: TRBJ2-7
size: -
V: TRBV6-2/TRBV6-3

CDR3: CASSPGPPGNEQFF
J: TRBJ2-1
size: -
V: TRBV7-3

CDR3: CASSETGLAGQETQYF
J: TRBJ2-5
size: -
V: TRBV6-4

CDR3: CASSYGDRPFNTQYF
J: TRBJ2-3
size: -
V: TRBV6-6

CDR3: CASSATENYGYTF
J: TRBJ1-2
size: -
V: TRBV25-1

CDR3: CASSPRPLAGGPSSYNEQFF
J: TRBJ2-1
size: -
V: TRBV3-1

CDR3: CASSSGRDRGSGNQPQHF
J: TRBJ1-5
size: -
V: TRBV7-9

CDR3: CATSVTRRGGLTDTQYF
J: TRBJ2-3
size: -
V: TRBV15

CDR3: CASSQDNGGSGANVLTF
J: TRBJ2-6
size: -
V: TRBV4-3

CDR3: CASSTLQGFTDTQYF
J: TRBJ2-3
size: -
V: TRBV6-2/TRBV6-3